The T cell receptor (beta chain) described here comes from a study of cytomegalovirus exposure and HLA in healthy donors. Notes on this clone: Its antigen is not identified.

The PCR made use of 60 Vbeta and 13 Jbeta primers. The repertoire was sequenced with immunoSEQ multiplex PCR; TCRdb's copy has only in-frame clones and lacks some. Here the sample spans 150,000 to 200,000 clones, around 76% being singletons. The CDR3 is 12 residues long. The V and J ends lost 4 bases and 10 bases, in that order; junction bases with no gene match: 4. Germline CDR1 and CDR2: SGHVS and FNYEAQ. Notes on the study in general: Later analysis reportedly placed an Asian-associated ancestry cluster below the roughly 600-donor mean in N-insertions. In a later analysis, across HLA loci, associated TCR counts were highest for DRB1, lowest for HLA-C. Overall, under 200 TCR beta chains were annotated as cytomegalovirus-associated.

This sequence was found in a female donor in good health and CMV-seronegative. The chain recombines TRBV7-6 with TRBJ2-1, with TRBD1 matching 7 bases. Sample: PBMCs. The CDR3 DNA sequence: TGTGCCAGCAGCTCAGGGGGAAAGGAGCAGTTCTTC. As protein: CASSSGGKEQFF.